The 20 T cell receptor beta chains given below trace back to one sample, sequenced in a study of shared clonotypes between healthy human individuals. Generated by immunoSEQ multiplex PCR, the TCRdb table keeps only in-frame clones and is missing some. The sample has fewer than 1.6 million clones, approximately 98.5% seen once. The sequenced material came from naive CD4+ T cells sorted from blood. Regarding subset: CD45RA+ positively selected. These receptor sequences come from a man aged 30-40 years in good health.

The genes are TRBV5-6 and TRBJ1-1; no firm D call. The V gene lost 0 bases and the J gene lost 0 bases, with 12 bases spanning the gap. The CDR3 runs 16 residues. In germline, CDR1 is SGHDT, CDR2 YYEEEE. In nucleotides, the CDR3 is TGTGCCAGCAGCTTGGGGAGCCCGGGCATGAACACTGAAGCTTTCTTT. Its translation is CASSLGSPGMNTEAFF.

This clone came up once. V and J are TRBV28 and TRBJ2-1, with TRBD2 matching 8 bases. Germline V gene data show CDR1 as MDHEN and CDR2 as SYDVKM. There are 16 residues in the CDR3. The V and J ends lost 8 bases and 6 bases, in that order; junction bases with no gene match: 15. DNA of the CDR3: TGTGCCAGCCTTAGAAGTACGGGAGGGCCCGTCAATGAGCAGTTCTTC. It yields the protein CASLRSTGGPVNEQFF.

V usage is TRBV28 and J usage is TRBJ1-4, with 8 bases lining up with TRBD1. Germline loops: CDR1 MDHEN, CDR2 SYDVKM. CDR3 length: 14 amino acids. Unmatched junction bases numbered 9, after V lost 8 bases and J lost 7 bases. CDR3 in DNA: TGTGCCAGCTTTTCGACAGGGGAGAGTGAAAAACTGTTTTTT. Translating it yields CASFSTGESEKLFF.

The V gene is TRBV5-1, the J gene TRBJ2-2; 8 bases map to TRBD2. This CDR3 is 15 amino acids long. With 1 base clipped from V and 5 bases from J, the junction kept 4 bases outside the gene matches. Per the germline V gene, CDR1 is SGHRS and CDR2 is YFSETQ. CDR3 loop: CASSLSAGVTGELFF. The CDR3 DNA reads TGCGCCAGCAGCTTGTCAGCGGGAGTTACCGGGGAGCTGTTTTTT.

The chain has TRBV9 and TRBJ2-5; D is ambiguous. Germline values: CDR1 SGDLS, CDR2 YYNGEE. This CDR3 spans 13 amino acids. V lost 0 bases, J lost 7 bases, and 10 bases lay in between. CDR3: CASSVGDWGTQYF. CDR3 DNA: TGTGCCAGCAGCGTAGGGGATTGGGGGACCCAGTACTTC.

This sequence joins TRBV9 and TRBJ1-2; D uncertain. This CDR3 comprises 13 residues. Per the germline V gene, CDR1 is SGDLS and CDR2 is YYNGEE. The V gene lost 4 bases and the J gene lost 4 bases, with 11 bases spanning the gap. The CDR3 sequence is CASSKGVGYGYTF. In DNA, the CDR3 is TGTGCCAGCAGCAAAGGTGTTGGCTATGGCTACACCTTC.

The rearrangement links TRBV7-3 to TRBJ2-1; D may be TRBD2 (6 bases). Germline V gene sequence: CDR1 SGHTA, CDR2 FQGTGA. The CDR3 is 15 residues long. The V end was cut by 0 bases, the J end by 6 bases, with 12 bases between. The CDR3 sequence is CASSLTRDSINEQFF. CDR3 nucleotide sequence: TGTGCCAGCAGCTTAACCCGGGACTCAATCAATGAGCAGTTCTTC.

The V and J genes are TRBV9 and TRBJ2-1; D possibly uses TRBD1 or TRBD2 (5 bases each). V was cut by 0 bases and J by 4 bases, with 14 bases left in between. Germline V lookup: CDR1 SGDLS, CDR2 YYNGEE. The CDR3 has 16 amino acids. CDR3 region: CASSVGPGTLYNEQFF. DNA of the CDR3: TGTGCCAGCAGCGTAGGCCCCGGGACCCTTTACAATGAGCAGTTCTTC.

Here the CDR3 DNA reads TGCGCCAGCAGCTTGGGGGACAGTATCCATGAGCAGTTCTTC. It translates to CASSLGDSIHEQFF. This chain joins TRBV5-1 and TRBJ2-1; 7 nucleotides align to TRBD1. Losses at the gene ends were 0 bases for V and 8 bases for J; bases not matched to a gene: 5. The CDR3 extends over 14 amino acids. CDR1 and CDR2 from the germline V gene are SGHRS and YFSETQ.

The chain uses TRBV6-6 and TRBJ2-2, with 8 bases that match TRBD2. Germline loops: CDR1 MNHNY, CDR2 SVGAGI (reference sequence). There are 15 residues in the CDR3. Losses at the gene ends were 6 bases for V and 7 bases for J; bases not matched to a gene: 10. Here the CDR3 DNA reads TGTGCCAGCAGGTCGCCGGGACTAGGGGTCGGGGAGCTGTTTTTT. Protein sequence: CASRSPGLGVGELFF.

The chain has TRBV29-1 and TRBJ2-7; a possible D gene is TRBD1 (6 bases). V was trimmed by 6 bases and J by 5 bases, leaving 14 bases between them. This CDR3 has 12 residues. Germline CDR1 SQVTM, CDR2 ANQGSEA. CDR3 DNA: TGCAGCGTAACAGGGAACGGTGACGAGCAGTACTTC. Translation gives CSVTGNGDEQYF.

The CDR3 spells CASSRTPSSGANVLTF. CDR3 bases: TGTGCCAGCAGTAGGACACCGTCCTCTGGGGCCAACGTCCTGACTTTC. The chain has TRBV2 and TRBJ2-6; D possibly corresponds to TRBD1 (5 bases). The CDR3 has 16 amino acids. V lost 5 bases to trimming and J lost 0 bases, with 11 bases between them. Germline V gene sequence: CDR1 SNHLY, CDR2 FYNNEI.

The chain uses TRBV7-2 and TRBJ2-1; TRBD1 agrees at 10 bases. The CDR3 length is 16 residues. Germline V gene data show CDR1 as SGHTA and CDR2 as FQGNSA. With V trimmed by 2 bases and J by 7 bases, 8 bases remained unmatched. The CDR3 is CASSLPPGQGSNEQFF. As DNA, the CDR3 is TGTGCCAGCAGCTTACCACCGGGACAGGGGTCTAATGAGCAGTTCTTC.

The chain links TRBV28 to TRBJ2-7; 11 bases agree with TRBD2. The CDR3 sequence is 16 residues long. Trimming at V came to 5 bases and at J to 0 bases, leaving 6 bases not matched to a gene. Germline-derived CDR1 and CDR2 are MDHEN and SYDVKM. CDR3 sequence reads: CASSRPGTSGSYEQYF. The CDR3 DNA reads TGTGCCAGCAGTAGACCCGGGACTAGCGGCTCCTACGAGCAGTACTTC.

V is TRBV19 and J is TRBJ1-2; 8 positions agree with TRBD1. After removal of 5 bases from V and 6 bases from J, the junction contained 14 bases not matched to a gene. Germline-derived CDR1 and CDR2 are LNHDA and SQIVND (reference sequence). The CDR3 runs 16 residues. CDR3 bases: TGTGCCAGTAGTCTCCACCAAGGACAGGGTGCGGATGGCTACACCTTC. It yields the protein CASSLHQGQGADGYTF.

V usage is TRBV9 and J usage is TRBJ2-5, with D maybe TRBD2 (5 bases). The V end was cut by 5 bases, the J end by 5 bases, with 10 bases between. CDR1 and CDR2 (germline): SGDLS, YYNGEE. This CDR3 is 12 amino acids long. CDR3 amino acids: CASSHWRETQYF. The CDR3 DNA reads TGTGCCAGCAGTCACTGGAGGGAGACCCAGTACTTC.

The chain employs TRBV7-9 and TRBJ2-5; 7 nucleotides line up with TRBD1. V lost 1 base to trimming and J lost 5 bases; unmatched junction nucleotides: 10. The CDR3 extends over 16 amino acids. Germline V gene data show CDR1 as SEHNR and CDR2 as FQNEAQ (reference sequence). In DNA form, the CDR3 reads TGTGCCAGCAGCTTAGAAGGAACAGGGGATTGGGAGACCCAGTACTTC. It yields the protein CASSLEGTGDWETQYF.

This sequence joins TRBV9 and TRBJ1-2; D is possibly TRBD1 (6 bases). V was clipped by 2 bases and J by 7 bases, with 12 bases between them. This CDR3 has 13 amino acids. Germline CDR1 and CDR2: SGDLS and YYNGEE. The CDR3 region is CASSVDGGAGYTF. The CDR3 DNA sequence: TGTGCCAGCAGCGTGGATGGGGGGGCTGGCTACACCTTC.

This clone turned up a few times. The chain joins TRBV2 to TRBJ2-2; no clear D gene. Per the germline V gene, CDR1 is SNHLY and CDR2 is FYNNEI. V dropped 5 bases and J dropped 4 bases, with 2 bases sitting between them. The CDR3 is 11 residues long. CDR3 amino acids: CASSPTGELFF. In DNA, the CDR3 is TGTGCCAGCAGTCCCACCGGGGAGCTGTTTTTT.

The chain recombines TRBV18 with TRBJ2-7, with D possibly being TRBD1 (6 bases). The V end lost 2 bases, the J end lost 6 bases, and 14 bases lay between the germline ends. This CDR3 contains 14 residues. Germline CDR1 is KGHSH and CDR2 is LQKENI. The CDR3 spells CASSPGTHGFEQYF. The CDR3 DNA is TGTGCCAGCTCACCAGGGACACACGGCTTCGAGCAGTACTTC.